The 5 T cell receptor beta chains below come from one sample, sequenced in a study of TIL therapy for anti-PD-1-resistant metastatic lung cancer. The libraries were made with immunoSEQ v3. This table comes from immunoSEQ multiplex PCR, and its TCRdb copy is limited to in-frame clones, with some not included. This sample has about 36,000 clones, with 73% found just once. Time point: pre-treatment sample, taken before nivolumab and TIL therapy. This specimen consisted of blood, obtained at baseline. The receptors derive from a person aged 25 to 79 with non-small cell lung cancer.

This clone showed up just a few times. J is TRBJ2-7 and V is TRBV7-9, with a weak D call TRBD1 (5 bases). CDR3 length: 15 residues. The germline gives CDR1 SEHNR, CDR2 FQNEAQ (reference sequence). The germline V and J ends were trimmed by 8 bases and 5 bases, with 22 bases remaining between them. CDR3 region: CASQESQGIPHEQYF. CDR3 nucleotide sequence: TGTGCCAGCCAAGAGTCTCAGGGAATTCCCCACGAGCAGTACTTC. Full variable domain (remainder filled in from reference TRBV7-9 and TRBJ2-7): DTGVSQNPRHKITKRGQNVTFRCDPISEHNRLYWYRQTLGQGPEFLTYFQNEAQLEKSRLLSDRFSAERPKGSFSTLEIQRTEQGDSAMYLCASQESQGIPHEQYFGPGTRLTVT.

This rearrangement joins TRBV6-6 to TRBJ2-5; D is uncertain. The CDR3 is 11 amino acids. V shed 6 bases and J shed 7 bases, with 9 bases lying between them. Germline lookup yields CDR1 MNHNY and CDR2 SVGAGI (reference sequence). CDR3 nucleotide sequence: TGTGCCAGCAGCTCGGGCGGGACCCAGTACTTC. Translated: CASSSGGTQYF.

In its sample, this clone was seen once. This chain joins TRBV7-2 and TRBJ1-3; possible D gene TRBD1, 6 bases. V lost 1 base to trimming and J lost 2 bases, with 9 bases between them. The length of the CDR3 is 15 residues. Per germline, CDR1 SGHTA and CDR2 FQGNSA. DNA for the CDR3: TGTGCCAGCAGCTTAGGGACAGCCACTGGAAACACCATATATTTT. This sequence encodes CASSLGTATGNTIYF.

This clone was seen a handful of times. The J gene is TRBJ1-2, the V gene TRBV20-1, with D perhaps TRBD1 (6 bases). The CDR3 length is 11 residues. V lost 8 bases to trimming and J lost 8 bases, with 15 bases between them. CDR1 DFQATT and CDR2 SNEGSKA come from the germline V gene (reference sequence). The CDR3 loop reads CSTWGGGGYTF. The CDR3 nucleotides are TGCAGTACCTGGGGGGGCGGCGGCTACACCTTC.

The chain carries TRBV6-5 and TRBJ2-5; maybe TRBD1 (6 bases). The V gene's germline CDR1 is MNHEY and CDR2 SVGAGI. The CDR3 loop spans 13 amino acids. The V gene lost 6 bases and the J gene lost 1 base, with 9 bases spanning the gap. Written as DNA, the CDR3 is TGTGCCAGCAGCCTGGACAGCCAAGAGACCCAGTACTTC. It codes for CASSLDSQETQYF.